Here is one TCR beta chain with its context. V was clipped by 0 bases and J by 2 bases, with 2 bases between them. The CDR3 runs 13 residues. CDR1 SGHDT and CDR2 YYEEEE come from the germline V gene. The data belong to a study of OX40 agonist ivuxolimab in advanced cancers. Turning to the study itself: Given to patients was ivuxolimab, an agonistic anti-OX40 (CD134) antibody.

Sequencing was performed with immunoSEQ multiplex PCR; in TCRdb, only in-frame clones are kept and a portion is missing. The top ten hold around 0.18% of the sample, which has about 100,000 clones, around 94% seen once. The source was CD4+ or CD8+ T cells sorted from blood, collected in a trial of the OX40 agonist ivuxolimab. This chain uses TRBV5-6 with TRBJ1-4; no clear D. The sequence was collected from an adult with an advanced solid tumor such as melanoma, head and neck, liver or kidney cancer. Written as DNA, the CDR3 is TGTGCCAGCAGCTTGGCGACTAATGAAAAACTGTTTTTT. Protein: CASSLATNEKLFF.